This T cell receptor (beta chain) comes out of a study of blood T cell repertoires in COVID-19. Whole-study context: Both acute and convalescent COVID-19 samples were obtained from the United States, Italy and Spain. PBMCs, B-cell-depleted T cells, or T cells were the source of the cDNA or gDNA that made up the material.

This CDR3 region has 16 residues. V dropped 0 bases and J dropped 2; count of bases not matched to a gene: 6. Germline CDR1 is KGHSH and CDR2 is LQKENI. Per the original methods: Nucleated cell counts were estimated from reference gene primer amplification. Here immunoSEQ multiplex PCR was the method, and the copy in TCRdb shows in-frame clones only, minus some. V, J and clone size are taken as reported in that table, and D and trimming were inferred from the DNA itself. The sample yields tens of thousands of clones, about nine tenths seen once. The chain recombines TRBV18 with TRBJ1-2, with 7 bases matching TRBD1. The sequenced sample was peripheral blood. This TCR derives from a male donor with acute or convalescent COVID-19. For the CDR3, the DNA is TGTGCCAGCTCACCACCTTCAACAGGGGCGAACTATGGCTACACCTTC. This sequence encodes CASSPPSTGANYGYTF.